Listed below are T cell receptor beta chains from one sample, sequenced in a study of metastatic and nonmetastatic thyroid tumors. TCRdb recomputed clones from the PCR reads via MiXCR. The profile shows roughly 27,000 clones, 10% to 15% of them singletons. Sequenced input: blood. These receptors all come from a female donor with papillary thyroid cancer or a benign thyroid nodule (not recorded which). Some clones in this sample may be carry-over from other donors' samples. Each CDR3 is given with its conserved first and last residue. A D gene is named only where the DNA matches it firmly. Clone size, where shown, is once, few, many, or a class for clones that have expanded.

d_call cdr3_length j_call clone_size v_call cdr3_aa cdr3_nt
TRBD2 12 TRBJ2-4 many TRBV20-1 CSATGLANIQYF TGCAGTGCTACGGGACTAGCGAACATTCAGTACTTC
NA 17 TRBJ2-1 many TRBV3-1 CASSQEFGFTGLHEQFF TGTGCCAGCAGCCAAGAATTCGGCTTTACTGGGCTCCATGAGCAGTTCTTC
NA 13 TRBJ2-3 many TRBV19 CASSSDFTDTQYF TGTGCCAGTAGTTCAGACTTCACAGATACGCAGTATTTT
TRBD2 19 TRBJ2-5 many TRBV20-1 CSAQQLYRTSGRMGETQYF TGCAGTGCCCAACAACTCTACAGGACTAGCGGGAGGATGGGAGAGACCCAGTACTTC
NA 13 TRBJ2-7 medium-sized TRBV30 CAWSWDGSYEQYF TGTGCCTGGAGTTGGGATGGGAGCTACGAGCAGTACTTC
NA 14 TRBJ2-7 many TRBV7-9 CASSLGTPEQEQYF TGTGCCAGCAGCTTAGGGACTCCCGAGCAGGAGCAGTACTTC
TRBD2 18 TRBJ2-3 many TRBV9 CASSDSWTSGSGTDTQYF TGTGCCAGCAGCGATAGCTGGACTAGCGGGAGCGGGACAGATACGCAGTATTTT
NA 13 TRBJ1-1 few TRBV10-3 CAIAGLSNTESFF TGTGCCATCGCAGGGCTTTCTAACACTGAATCTTTCTTT
NA 11 TRBJ2-7 NA TRBV18 CAKSRGNEQYF TGTGCCAAGTCAAGGGGGAACGAGCAATACTTC
NA 15 TRBJ1-6 many TRBV7-9 CASSRGGSGNSPLHF TGTGCCAGCAGCCGAGGAGGGTCCGGGAATTCACCCCTCCACTTT
NA 14 TRBJ2-5 many TRBV18 CASSPNRDQETQYF TGTGCCAGCTCACCGAACAGAGACCAAGAGACCCAGTACTTC
TRBD2 19 TRBJ2-1 many TRBV6-2/TRBV6-3 CASSSIPTRTSGRKDEQFF TGTGCCAGCAGTTCCATCCCAACCCGGACTAGCGGGAGGAAAGATGAGCAGTTCTTC
NA 14 TRBJ2-7 medium-sized TRBV20-1 CSARGGQSSYEQYF TGCAGTGCTAGAGGGGGCCAAAGCTCCTACGAGCAGTACTTC
NA 13 TRBJ1-1 many TRBV6-1 CASSIGENTEAFF TGTGCCAGCAGTATCGGGGAGAACACTGAAGCTTTCTTT
NA 17 TRBJ1-4 many TRBV5-8 CASSLVRGTTTNEKLFF TGTGCCAGCAGCTTGGTTCGGGGGACGACAACTAATGAAAAACTGTTTTTT
NA 14 TRBJ2-2 many TRBV28 CASSFSTEGRELFF TGTGCCAGCAGTTTCTCCACGGAGGGACGGGAGCTGTTTTTT
NA 14 TRBJ2-5 many TRBV7-8 CATEGGYGQETQYF TGTGCCACGGAGGGGGGATATGGGCAAGAGACCCAGTACTTC
TRBD1 14 TRBJ2-7 many TRBV7-2 CASSLPGQYYEQYF TGTGCCAGCAGCTTGCCGGGACAGTACTACGAGCAGTACTTC
NA 14 TRBJ2-7 many TRBV6-1 CASSDRGDGYEQYF TGTGCCAGCAGTGATAGGGGGGACGGCTACGAGCAGTACTTC
NA 13 TRBJ1-5 many TRBV30 CAWSRQGNQPQHF TGTGCCTGGAGCCGACAGGGCAATCAGCCCCAGCATTTT
NA 19 TRBJ2-1 many TRBV29-1 CSVEGLGQGDLSSYNEQFF TGCAGCGTTGAAGGCCTGGGGCAGGGGGACTTGAGCTCCTACAATGAGCAGTTCTTC
NA 14 TRBJ1-5 few TRBV28 CASSQDSSAQPQHF TGTGCCAGCAGCCAGGACAGTTCAGCTCAGCCCCAGCATTTT
TRBD2 14 TRBJ2-3 many TRBV19 CASKEAGGPDTQYF TGTGCCAGTAAAGAAGCGGGAGGGCCGGATACGCAGTATTTT
NA 13 TRBJ1-1 many TRBV6-2/TRBV6-3 CASSPSENTEAFF TGTGCCAGCAGTCCATCAGAGAACACTGAAGCTTTCTTT
TRBD2 15 TRBJ2-1 many TRBV29-1 CSVGPQAGGSNEQFF TGCAGCGTTGGGCCCCAGGCGGGAGGTAGCAATGAGCAGTTCTTC
NA 15 TRBJ2-3 many TRBV6-1 CASSFNSGMRDTQYF TGTGCCAGCAGTTTTAATTCGGGCATGCGCGATACGCAGTATTTT
TRBD1 16 TRBJ2-2 once TRBV20-1 CSARDPTGTATGELFF TGCAGTGCTAGAGATCCCACCGGGACAGCCACCGGGGAGCTGTTTTTT
TRBD1 16 TRBJ1-4 many TRBV28 CASSKQQGAGDEKLFF TGTGCCAGCAGTAAACAACAGGGGGCTGGGGATGAAAAACTGTTTTTT
TRBD2 15 TRBJ2-3 many TRBV20-1 CSASRAGVETDTQYF TGCAGTGCTAGTAGGGCGGGAGTAGAGACAGATACGCAGTATTTT
NA 16 TRBJ2-3 NA TRBV7-3 CASSLNFGREQGMQYF TGTGCCAGCAGCTTAAATTTTGGGCGGGAACAAGGTATGCAGTATTTT
NA 17 TRBJ2-1 many TRBV18 CASSPRVPTGPYNEQFF TGTGCCAGCTCACCACGGGTCCCGACAGGCCCTTACAATGAGCAGTTCTTC
NA 15 TRBJ2-1 many TRBV6-1 CASSEIDRAYNEQFF TGTGCCAGCAGTGAAATAGACAGAGCATACAATGAGCAGTTCTTC